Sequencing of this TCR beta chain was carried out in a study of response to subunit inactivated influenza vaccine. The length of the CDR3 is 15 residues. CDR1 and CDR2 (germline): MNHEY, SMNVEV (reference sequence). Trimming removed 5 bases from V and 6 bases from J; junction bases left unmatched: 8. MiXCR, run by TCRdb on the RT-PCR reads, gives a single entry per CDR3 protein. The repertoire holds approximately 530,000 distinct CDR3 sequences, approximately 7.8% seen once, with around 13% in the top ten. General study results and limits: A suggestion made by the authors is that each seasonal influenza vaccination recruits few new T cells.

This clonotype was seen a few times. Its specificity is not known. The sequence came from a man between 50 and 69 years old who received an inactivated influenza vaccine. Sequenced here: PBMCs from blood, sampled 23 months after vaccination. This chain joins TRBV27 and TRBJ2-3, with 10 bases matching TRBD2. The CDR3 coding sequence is TGTGCCAGCAGTCACTCCGGGACTAGCGATGATACGCAGTATTTT. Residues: CASSHSGTSDDTQYF.